This entry is about one TCR beta chain. These data originate in a study of control samples from healthy donors and cancer patients. Repertoires were generated with immunoSEQ multiplex PCR, while TCRdb's copy carries only in-frame clones and drops some. The data contain approximately 110,000 clones, just over 90% of them singletons. Germline CDR1 and CDR2: GTSNPN and SVGIG (reference sequence). Deletions cut 2 bases from V and 4 bases from J, with 15 bases between. The CDR3 totals 16 residues. The chain recombines TRBV30 with TRBJ2-6; D not resolved. Sequencing was done on a sample of blood. The TCR was taken from a human donor in good health. The donor label of this sample is uncertain. CDR3 nucleotides: TGTGCCTGGAGTAAGCCCAGAGCGTTAGGGGCCAACGTCCTGACTTTC. Protein sequence: CAWSKPRALGANVLTF.